This T cell receptor beta chain was found in a study of blood T cell repertoires in COVID-19. Study background: Donors in the United States, Italy and Spain gave samples during acute or convalescent COVID-19. From T cells, B-cell-depleted T cells, or PBMCs came the material, which was cDNA or gDNA.

CDR1 KGHSY and CDR2 FQNENV come from the germline V gene. Trimming at V came to 3 bases and at J to 3 bases, leaving 5 bases not matched to a gene. The CDR3 runs 15 residues. Original processing notes: Reference gene primer amplification yielded estimated nucleated cell counts. Sequencing used immunoSEQ multiplex PCR; TCRdb keeps in-frame clones, though not all of them. Clone size and the V and J calls come from that table; the DNA yielded D and trimming. The sample consists of about 190,000 clones, more than 85% of them appearing once. The clonotype was recovered from a woman in her thirties with active or convalescent COVID-19. The material sequenced was peripheral blood. The chain is built from TRBV16 and TRBJ2-7; 10 positions match TRBD1. CDR3 sequence (DNA): TGTGCCAGCAGCCAGACAGGGGGCGCGAACTACGAGCAGTACTTC. It encodes CASSQTGGANYEQYF.